These 24 T cell receptor beta chains originate from one sample sequenced in a study of blood T cells in healthy people across ages. With a J-beta primer mix and a sample-barcoded 5' primer, a second PCR ran about 7 to 12 cycles. TCRdb redid the calling of the 5' RACE reads with MiXCR, one entry per CDR3 protein. The top ten clones hold 15% of a sample with fewer than 800,000 distinct CDR3 sequences, around 32% of them seen once. The material sequenced was blood. Receptors originate from an elderly woman in good health.

Many counts were recorded for this clonotype. The chain is built from TRBV7-9 and TRBJ2-7; 9 bases line up with TRBD1. This CDR3 is 14 amino acids long. Germline CDR1 is SEHNR and CDR2 is FQNEAQ (reference sequence). After removal of 4 bases from V and 5 bases from J, the junction contained 6 bases not matched to a gene. CDR3 loop: CASSSSDRGHEQYF. The CDR3 region has the DNA TGTGCCAGCAGCTCCTCGGACAGGGGACACGAGCAGTACTTC.

On this clonotype: Being one base from a much bigger clone, this may be a read error. The chain recombines TRBV6-5 with TRBJ2-5; perhaps TRBD2 as D (6 bases). Germline V gene sequence: CDR1 MNHEY, CDR2 SVGAGI. This CDR3 is 16 amino acids long. Here the CDR3 DNA reads TGTACCAGCAGTTACTGGGGGGAGTCCCGGGGCGATGAGCAGTACTTC. As protein: CTSSYWGESRGDEQYF.

The chain couples TRBV30 to TRBJ2-1; D is uncertain. The CDR3 has 12 amino acids. Trimming stripped 2 bases from V and 4 bases from J, with 6 bases between. Germline V gives CDR1 GTSNPN, CDR2 SVGIG (reference sequence). The CDR3 sequence: CAWSIQYNEQFF. The CDR3 DNA reads TGTGCCTGGAGTATCCAATACAATGAGCAGTTCTTC.

This clonotype was recorded a few times. The chain recombines TRBV28 with TRBJ1-2, with TRBD1 as a possible D gene (5 bases). The CDR3 runs to 16 residues. CDR1 is MDHEN, CDR2 SYDVKM, per germline. Deletions cut 3 bases from V and 8 bases from J, with 22 bases between. CDR3 loop: CASSFPGRYPSGGYTF. DNA for the CDR3: TGTGCCAGCAGTTTTCCGGGACGATACCCGTCTGGGGGCTACACCTTC.

Ten or more counts support this clonotype. This chain links TRBV10-3 with TRBJ2-7, with TRBD1 identical over 11 bases. Germline CDR1 ENHRY, CDR2 SYGVKD. Trimming cost V 0 bases and J 5 bases; bases outside gene matches: 3. The CDR3 totals 15 residues. CDR3 DNA: TGTGCCATCAGTGAGTCCGGACAGGGGGCCAACGAGCAGTACTTC. As protein: CAISESGQGANEQYF.

Remarks on this clonotype: This may arise from a read error, as a much more abundant clone is one base away. The genes are TRBV7-9 and TRBJ1-2, with 10 bases fitting TRBD1. There are 17 residues in the CDR3. V lost 5 bases, J lost 3 bases, and 12 bases stayed unmatched. From germline, CDR1 is SEHNR and CDR2 FQNEAQ (reference sequence). Written as DNA, the CDR3 is TGTGCCAGCAGCGGGGGGGAGTCGGGACAGGGGCACTATGGCTACACCTTC. As protein: CASSGGESGQGHYGYTF.

The sample holds many counts of this clonotype. The J gene is TRBJ1-6, the V gene TRBV25-1; 8 bases match TRBD1. This CDR3 is built from 14 residues. J lost 9 bases, V lost 3 bases, and 4 bases had no gene match. Germline-derived CDR1 and CDR2 are MGHDK and SYGVNS. CDR3 region: CASSETGAFSPLHF. DNA for the CDR3: TGTGCCAGCAGTGAGACAGGGGCATTTTCACCCCTCCACTTT.

This clonotype was recorded at least ten times. The chain carries TRBV6-1 and TRBJ2-1; 7 nucleotides agree with TRBD2. The length of the CDR3 is 14 residues. The ends lost 5 bases at V and 9 bases at J; junction bases unmatched: 10. Germline V gene lookup returns CDR1 MNHNS and CDR2 SASEGT. The CDR3 bases are TGTGCCAGCAGTACTCGGACTAGTTTGGTTGAGCAGTTCTTC. It specifies CASSTRTSLVEQFF.

This clonotype has ten or more counts. The V and J genes are TRBV2 and TRBJ2-7; the D gene is possibly TRBD2 (6 bases). Germline CDR1 is SNHLY and CDR2 is FYNNEI. The CDR3 extends over 14 amino acids. The V gene lost 5 bases and the J gene lost 0 bases, with 11 bases spanning the gap. The CDR3 nucleotides read TGTGCCAGCAGTCACGGAGGGACCTCCTACGAGCAGTACTTC. It translates to CASSHGGTSYEQYF.

About this clonotype itself: This may be a read error, as it is one base from a much larger clone. The V call is TRBV9, the J call TRBJ2-3, with D perhaps TRBD1 (5 bases). CDR3 length equals 18 residues. CDR1 and CDR2 (germline): SGDLS, YYNGEE. CDR3 sequence (DNA): TGTGCCAGCATCGTAGGGGTCGGAACACCAACTCTTGGGGATACGCAGTATTTT. This sequence encodes CASIVGVGTPTLGDTQYF.

On this clonotype itself: This sequence may be a read error, since a much larger clone differs from it by one base. V gene TRBV21-1 combines with J gene TRBJ2-5. TRBV21-1 is listed as a pseudogene. The CDR3 contains 13 residues. CDR3 nucleotide sequence: TGTGCCAGCAGCAAGAGGCCGCGGGAGACCCAGTACTTC. This sequence encodes CASSKRPRETQYF.

This clonotype was counted at least ten times. The chain employs TRBV5-1 and TRBJ2-7, with TRBD1 matching 9 bases. CDR1 and CDR2 from the germline V gene are SGHRS and YFSETQ. V trimming: 0 bases; J trimming: 5 bases; junction bases outside the gene matches: 6. The CDR3 covers 15 residues. CDR3 sequence reads: CASSLEGTGIHEQYF. CDR3 bases: TGCGCCAGCAGCTTGGAAGGGACAGGGATCCACGAGCAGTACTTC.

The sample holds many counts of this clonotype. The V and J genes are TRBV9 and TRBJ2-1, with D possibly matching TRBD2 (5 bases). Germline V gives CDR1 SGDLS, CDR2 YYNGEE. The V end lost 0 bases, the J end lost 6 bases, and 16 bases lay between the germline ends. The CDR3 contains 16 residues. CDR3 in DNA: TGTGCCAGCAGCGTAGTTCAGAGGGCAATCTTCAATGAGCAGTTCTTC. It translates to CASSVVQRAIFNEQFF.

The CDR3 sequence: CASSLVFGPNEQFF. Written as DNA, the CDR3 is TGTGCCAGCAGCTTAGTTTTTGGGCCCAATGAGCAGTTCTTC. V and J are TRBV7-2 and TRBJ2-1; D is uncertain. The CDR3 runs 14 residues. Trimming took 1 base from V and 6 from J, leaving 10 bases between them. In germline, CDR1 is SGHTA, CDR2 FQGNSA.

Concerning this clonotype: A much larger clone differs from this one at a single base, so this may be a read error. The missing conserved phenylalanine or tryptophan at the end of this CDR3 makes a read error likely. CDR3 sequence: CASSYRIGGTPTDTQYL. The CDR3 nucleotides read TGTGCCAGCAGTTACAGGATCGGTGGGACTCCGACTGATACGCAGTATTTG. The chain carries TRBV6-2 or TRBV6-3 and TRBJ2-3; D is possibly TRBD2 (6 bases). The CDR3 length is 17 residues. The V gene's germline CDR1 is MNHEY and CDR2 SVGEGT. Trimming removed 2 bases at V and 6 bases at J, with 21 bases between.

This clonotype was counted ten times or more. The chain is built from TRBV6-5 and TRBJ2-3; the match to TRBD1 covers 8 bases. The CDR3 runs to 14 residues. V was clipped by 6 bases and J by 0 bases; unmatched bases: 2. Germline CDR1 is MNHEY and CDR2 is SVGAGI. CDR3 coding DNA: TGTGCCAGCAGAACAGGGGGTAGCACAGATACGCAGTATTTT. Translation gives CASRTGGSTDTQYF.

This clonotype was seen a single time. A read error may be the cause here, since a much bigger clone is one base away. The chain couples TRBV19 to TRBJ2-1; 8 bases map to TRBD2. The CDR3 is made up of 15 amino acids. Germline V gives CDR1 LNHDA, CDR2 SQIVND (reference sequence). This CDR3 reads CAGSRTSHDRNEQFF. CDR3 in DNA: TGTGCCGGTAGCCGGACTAGCCACGACCGCAATGAGCAGTTCTTC.

Remarks on this clonotype: With a much larger clone just one base away, this may be a read error. The V and J genes are TRBV7-2 and TRBJ2-5, with no clear D. Trimming took off 5 bases at V and 11 bases at J, with 12 bases between the two ends. CDR1 and CDR2 (germline): SGHTA, FQGNSA. This CDR3 comprises 11 residues. CDR3 DNA sequence: TGTGCCAGCAGCGCCGAGCATGAGCAGTACTTC. The encoded protein is CASSAEHEQYF.

This clonotype was counted between two and nine times. CDR3 region: CASSESGDGSPLHF. As DNA, the CDR3 is TGTGCCAGCAGTGAATCTGGGGACGGCTCACCCCTCCACTTT. The rearrangement links TRBV6-1 to TRBJ1-6; TRBD1 is a possible D gene (5 bases). Per the germline V gene, CDR1 is MNHNS and CDR2 is SASEGT. V shed 2 bases and J shed 10 bases, with 12 bases lying between them. The CDR3 runs to 14 residues.

This clonotype has a count of ten or more. J is TRBJ2-1 and V is TRBV6-1; TRBD2 agrees at 7 bases. V trimming: 6 bases; J trimming: 0 bases; junction bases outside the gene matches: 8. Germline CDR1 is MNHNS and CDR2 is SASEGT. This CDR3 has 16 residues. The CDR3, as DNA: TGTGCCAGCAGGGCCGGCGGGGGAGGCTCCTACAATGAGCAGTTCTTC. Translated: CASRAGGGGSYNEQFF.

In its sample, this clonotype was seen many times. The chain employs TRBV5-1 and TRBJ2-5, with a weak D call TRBD2 (5 bases). The CDR3 covers 17 residues. Germline assignment: CDR1 SGHRS and CDR2 YFSETQ. Trimming removed 0 bases from V and 1 base from J, with 16 bases in between. DNA for the CDR3: TGCGCCAGCAGCTTGGGTCCTACGGGAACCTCCCAAGAGACCCAGTACTTC. It is translated as CASSLGPTGTSQETQYF.

At least ten counts were recorded for this clonotype. The chain combines TRBV6-2 or TRBV6-3 with TRBJ2-5; 10 nucleotides line up with TRBD2. Unmatched junction bases numbered 6, after V lost 4 bases and J lost 1 base. The CDR3 sequence is 16 residues long. The germline V gene has CDR1 MNHEY and CDR2 SVGEGT. The CDR3 protein is CASSSLTSGPQETQYF. The CDR3 DNA reads as TGTGCCAGCAGTTCTCTGACTAGCGGGCCCCAAGAGACCCAGTACTTC.

This clonotype has ten or more counts. The J gene is TRBJ2-4, the V gene TRBV7-2, with 10 bases matching TRBD2. V gave up 5 bases and J gave up 7 bases; unmatched junction bases: 5. Germline lookup yields CDR1 SGHTA and CDR2 FQGNSA. This CDR3 has 14 residues. The CDR3 protein is CASSTSGGANIQYF. In DNA, the CDR3 is TGTGCCAGCAGCACGAGCGGGGGGGCGAACATTCAGTACTTC.

The chain carries TRBV20-1 and TRBJ2-7; TRBD2 agrees at 13 bases. The V gene's germline CDR1 is DFQATT and CDR2 SNEGSKA (reference sequence). Trimming cost V 6 bases and J 4 bases; bases outside gene matches: 3. The CDR3 has 13 amino acids. The chain's CDR3 is CSAGTSGVYEQYF. CDR3 in DNA: TGCAGTGCCGGGACTAGCGGGGTGTACGAGCAGTACTTC.